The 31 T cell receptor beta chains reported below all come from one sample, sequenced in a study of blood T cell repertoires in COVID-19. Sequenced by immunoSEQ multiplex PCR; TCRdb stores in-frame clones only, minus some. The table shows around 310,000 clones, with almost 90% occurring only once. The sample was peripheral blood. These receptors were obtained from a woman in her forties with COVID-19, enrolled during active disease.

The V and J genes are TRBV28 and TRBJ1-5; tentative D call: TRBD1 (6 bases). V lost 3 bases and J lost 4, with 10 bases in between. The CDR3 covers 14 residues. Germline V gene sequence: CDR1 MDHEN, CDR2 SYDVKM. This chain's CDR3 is CASSLAGANQPQHF. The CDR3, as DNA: TGTGCCAGCAGTTTGGCAGGGGCTAATCAGCCCCAGCATTTT.

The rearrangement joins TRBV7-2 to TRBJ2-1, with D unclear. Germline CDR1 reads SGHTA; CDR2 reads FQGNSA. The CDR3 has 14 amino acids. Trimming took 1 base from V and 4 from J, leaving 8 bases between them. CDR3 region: CASSLVASYNEQFF. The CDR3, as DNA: TGTGCCAGCAGCTTAGTAGCCTCTTACAATGAGCAGTTCTTC.

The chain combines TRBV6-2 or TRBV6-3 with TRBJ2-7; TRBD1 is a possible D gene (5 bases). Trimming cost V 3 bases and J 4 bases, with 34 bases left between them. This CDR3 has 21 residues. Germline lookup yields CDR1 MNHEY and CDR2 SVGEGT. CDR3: CASSYLARPGNRYSREYEQYF. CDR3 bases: TGTGCCAGCAGTTATTTGGCTCGGCCAGGGAACAGGTACTCGAGAGAGTACGAGCAGTACTTC.

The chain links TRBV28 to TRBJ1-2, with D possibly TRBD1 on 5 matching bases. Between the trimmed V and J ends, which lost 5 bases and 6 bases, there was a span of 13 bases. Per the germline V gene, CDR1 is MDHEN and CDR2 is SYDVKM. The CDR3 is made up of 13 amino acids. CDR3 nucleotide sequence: TGTGCCAGCAGTGCTAGGGGCCCCCATGGCTACACCTTC. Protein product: CASSARGPHGYTF.

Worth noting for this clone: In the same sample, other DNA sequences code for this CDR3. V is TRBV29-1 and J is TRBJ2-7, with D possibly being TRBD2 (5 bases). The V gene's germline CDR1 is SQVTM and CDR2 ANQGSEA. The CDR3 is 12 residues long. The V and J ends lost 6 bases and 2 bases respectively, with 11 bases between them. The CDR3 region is CSVRTGTYEQYF. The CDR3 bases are TGCAGCGTCCGGACGGGAACCTACGAGCAGTACTTC.

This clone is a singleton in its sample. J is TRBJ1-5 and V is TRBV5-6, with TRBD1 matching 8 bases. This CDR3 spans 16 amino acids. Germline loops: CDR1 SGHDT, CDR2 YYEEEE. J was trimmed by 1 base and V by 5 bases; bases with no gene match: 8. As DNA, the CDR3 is TGTGCCAGCAGTAGGCAGGGGGCGCAGAGCAATCAGCCCCAGCATTTT. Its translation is CASSRQGAQSNQPQHF.

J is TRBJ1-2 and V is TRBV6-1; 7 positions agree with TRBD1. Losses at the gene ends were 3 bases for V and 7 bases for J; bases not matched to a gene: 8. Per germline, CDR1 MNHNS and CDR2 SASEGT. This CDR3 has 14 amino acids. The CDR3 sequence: CASSETGSFSGYTF. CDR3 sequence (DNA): TGTGCCAGCAGTGAGACAGGGTCTTTCAGTGGCTACACCTTC.

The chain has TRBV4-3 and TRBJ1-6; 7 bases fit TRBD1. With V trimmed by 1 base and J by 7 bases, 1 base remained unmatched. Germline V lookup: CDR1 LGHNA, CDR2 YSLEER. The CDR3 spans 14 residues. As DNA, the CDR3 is TGCGCCAGCAGCCAAGCAGGGGGGAATTCACCCCTCCACTTT. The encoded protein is CASSQAGGNSPLHF.

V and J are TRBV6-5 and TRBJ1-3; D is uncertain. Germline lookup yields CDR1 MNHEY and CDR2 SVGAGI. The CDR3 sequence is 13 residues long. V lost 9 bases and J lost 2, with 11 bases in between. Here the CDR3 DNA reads TGTGCCAGTACGGTTCGTGCTGGAAACACCATATATTTT. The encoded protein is CASTVRAGNTIYF.

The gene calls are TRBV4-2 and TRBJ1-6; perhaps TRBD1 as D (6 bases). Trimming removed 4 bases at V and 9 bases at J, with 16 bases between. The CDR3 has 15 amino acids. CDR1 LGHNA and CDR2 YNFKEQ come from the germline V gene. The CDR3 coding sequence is TGTGCCAGCAGCCGGATGGCAGGGGAAGGTTCACCCCTCCACTTT. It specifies CASSRMAGEGSPLHF.

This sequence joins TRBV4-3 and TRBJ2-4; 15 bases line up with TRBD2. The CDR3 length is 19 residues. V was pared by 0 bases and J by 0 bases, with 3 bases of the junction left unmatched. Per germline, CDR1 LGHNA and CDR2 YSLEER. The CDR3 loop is CASSQEGLAGGLAKNIQYF. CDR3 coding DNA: TGCGCCAGCAGCCAAGAGGGACTAGCGGGGGGTCTAGCCAAAAACATTCAGTACTTC.

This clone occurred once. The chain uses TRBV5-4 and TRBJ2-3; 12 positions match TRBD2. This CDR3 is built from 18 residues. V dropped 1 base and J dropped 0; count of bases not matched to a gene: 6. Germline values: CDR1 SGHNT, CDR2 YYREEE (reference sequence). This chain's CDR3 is CASSLRLAGETSTDTQYF. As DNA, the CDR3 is TGTGCCAGCAGCTTGAGACTAGCGGGAGAGACTAGCACAGATACGCAGTATTTT.

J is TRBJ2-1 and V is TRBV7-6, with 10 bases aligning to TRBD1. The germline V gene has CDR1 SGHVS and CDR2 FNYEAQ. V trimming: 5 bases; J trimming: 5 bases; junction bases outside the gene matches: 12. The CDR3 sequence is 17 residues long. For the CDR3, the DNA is TGTGCCAGCAGCATTCTCACCGGGACAGGGGACGACAATGAGCAGTTCTTC. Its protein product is CASSILTGTGDDNEQFF.

CDR3 sequence (DNA): TGTGCCAGCAGTTACTCGATCGGGTTCTACGAGCAGTACTTC. This codes for CASSYSIGFYEQYF. The V call is TRBV6-2 or TRBV6-3, the J call TRBJ2-7; D gene unclear. CDR3 length: 14 residues. The germline V gene has CDR1 MNHEY and CDR2 SVGEGT. V lost 0 bases to trimming and J lost 3 bases, with 9 bases between them.

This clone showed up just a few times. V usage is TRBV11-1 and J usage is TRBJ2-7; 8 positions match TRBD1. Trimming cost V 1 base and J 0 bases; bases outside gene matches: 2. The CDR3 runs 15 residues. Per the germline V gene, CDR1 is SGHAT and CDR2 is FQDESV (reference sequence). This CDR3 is CASSLGTGSSYEQYF. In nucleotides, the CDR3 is TGTGCCAGCAGCTTAGGGACAGGGAGCTCCTACGAGCAGTACTTC.

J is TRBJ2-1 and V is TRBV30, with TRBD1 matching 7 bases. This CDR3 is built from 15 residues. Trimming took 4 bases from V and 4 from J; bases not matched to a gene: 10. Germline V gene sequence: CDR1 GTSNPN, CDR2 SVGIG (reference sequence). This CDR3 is CAWTRGQPIYNEQFF. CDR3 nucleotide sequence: TGTGCCTGGACTCGGGGACAGCCCATATACAATGAGCAGTTCTTC.

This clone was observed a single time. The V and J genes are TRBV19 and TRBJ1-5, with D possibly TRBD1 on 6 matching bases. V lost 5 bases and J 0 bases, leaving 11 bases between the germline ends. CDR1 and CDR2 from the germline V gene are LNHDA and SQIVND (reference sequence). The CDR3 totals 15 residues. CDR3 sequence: CASSVRDNSNQPQHF. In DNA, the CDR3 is TGTGCCAGTAGTGTCCGGGACAATAGCAATCAGCCCCAGCATTTT.

The CDR3 spells CASSQLPGQANEQYF. The CDR3 DNA follows: TGCGCCAGCAGCCAATTGCCGGGACAGGCCAACGAGCAGTACTTC. The chain employs TRBV4-1 and TRBJ2-7; 8 bases agree with TRBD1. CDR1 is MGHRA, CDR2 YSYEKL, per germline. The length of the CDR3 is 15 residues. The V gene end was trimmed by 2 bases and the J gene end by 5 bases; junction bases not matched to a gene: 8.

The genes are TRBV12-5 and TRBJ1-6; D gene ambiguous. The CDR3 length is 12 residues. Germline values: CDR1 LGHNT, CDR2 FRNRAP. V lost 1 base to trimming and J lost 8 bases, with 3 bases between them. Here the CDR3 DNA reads TGTGCTAGTGGTTTGGCTGATTCACCCCTCCACTTT. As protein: CASGLADSPLHF.

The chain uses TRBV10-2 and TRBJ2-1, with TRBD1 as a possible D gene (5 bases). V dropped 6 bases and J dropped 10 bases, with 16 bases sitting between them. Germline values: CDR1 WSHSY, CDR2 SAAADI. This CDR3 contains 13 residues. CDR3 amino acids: CASSLQGKGEQFF. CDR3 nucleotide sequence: TGCGCCAGCAGCCTCCAGGGTAAGGGGGAGCAGTTCTTC.

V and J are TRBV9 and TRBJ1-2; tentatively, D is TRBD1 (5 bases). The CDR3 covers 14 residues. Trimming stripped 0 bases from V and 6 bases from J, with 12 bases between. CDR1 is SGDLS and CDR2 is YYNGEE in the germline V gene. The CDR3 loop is CASSVVLGADGYTF. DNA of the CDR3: TGTGCCAGCAGCGTAGTCCTAGGGGCTGATGGCTACACCTTC. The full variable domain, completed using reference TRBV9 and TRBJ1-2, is DSGVTQTPKHLITATGQRVTLRCSPRSGDLSVYWYQQSLDQGLQFLIQYYNGEERAKGNILERFSAQQFPDLHSELNLSSLELGDSALYFCASSVVLGADGYTFGSGTRLTVV.

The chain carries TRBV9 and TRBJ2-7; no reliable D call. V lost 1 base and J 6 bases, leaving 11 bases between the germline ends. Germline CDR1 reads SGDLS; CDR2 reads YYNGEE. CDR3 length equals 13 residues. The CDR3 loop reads CASSVLRSSEQYF. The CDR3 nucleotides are TGTGCCAGCAGCGTACTTCGGTCGAGCGAGCAGTACTTC.

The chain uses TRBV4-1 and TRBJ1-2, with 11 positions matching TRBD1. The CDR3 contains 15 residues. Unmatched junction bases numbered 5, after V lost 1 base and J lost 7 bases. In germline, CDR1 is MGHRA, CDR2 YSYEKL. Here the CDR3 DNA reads TGCGCCAGCAGCCAAGCGGGACAGGGGGGCGGTGGCTACACCTTC. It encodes CASSQAGQGGGGYTF.

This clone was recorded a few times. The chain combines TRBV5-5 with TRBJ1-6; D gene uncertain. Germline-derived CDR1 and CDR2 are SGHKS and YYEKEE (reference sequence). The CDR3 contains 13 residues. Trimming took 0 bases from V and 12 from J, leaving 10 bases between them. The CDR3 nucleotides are TGTGCCAGCAGCTTGGAGGGAGGCGGACCCCTCCACTTT. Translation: CASSLEGGGPLHF.

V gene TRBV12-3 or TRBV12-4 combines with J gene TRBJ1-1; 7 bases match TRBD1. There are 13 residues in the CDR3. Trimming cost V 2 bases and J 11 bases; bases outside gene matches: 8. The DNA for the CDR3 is TGTGCCAGCAGTTTAACGGACAGGTCAACGGCTTTCTTT. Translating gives CASSLTDRSTAFF.

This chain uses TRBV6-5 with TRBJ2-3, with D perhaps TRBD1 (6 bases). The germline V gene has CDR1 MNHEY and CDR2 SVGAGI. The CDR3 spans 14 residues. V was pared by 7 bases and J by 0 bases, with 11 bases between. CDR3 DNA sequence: TGTGCCAGCATGTGGCAGGGGAGCACAGATACGCAGTATTTT. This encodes CASMWQGSTDTQYF.

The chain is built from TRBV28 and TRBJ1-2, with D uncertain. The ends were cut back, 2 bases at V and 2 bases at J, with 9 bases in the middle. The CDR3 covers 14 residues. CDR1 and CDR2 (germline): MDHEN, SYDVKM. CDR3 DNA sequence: TGTGCCAGCAGTTTAAGCTCGGGGAACTATGGCTACACCTTC. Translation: CASSLSSGNYGYTF.

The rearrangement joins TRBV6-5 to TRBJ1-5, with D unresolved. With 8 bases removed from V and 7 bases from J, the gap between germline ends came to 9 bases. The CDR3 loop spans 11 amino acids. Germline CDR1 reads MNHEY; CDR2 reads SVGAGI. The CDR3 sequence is CASGPGQPQHF. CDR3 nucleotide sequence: TGTGCCAGCGGCCCAGGACAGCCCCAGCATTTT.

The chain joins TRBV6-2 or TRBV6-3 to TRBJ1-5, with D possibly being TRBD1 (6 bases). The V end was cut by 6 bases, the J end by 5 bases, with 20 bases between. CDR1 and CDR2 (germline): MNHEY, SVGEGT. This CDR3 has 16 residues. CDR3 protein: CASSPGGAGTHQPQHF. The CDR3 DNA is TGTGCCAGCAGCCCCGGGGGGGCAGGGACTCATCAGCCCCAGCATTTT.

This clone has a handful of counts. The CDR3 nucleotides read TGTGCCAGCTCATCGGGACAGAAAGAGACCCAGTACTTC. Its translation is CASSSGQKETQYF. J is TRBJ2-5 and V is TRBV18, with TRBD1 matching 7 bases. V trimming: 5 bases; J trimming: 3 bases; junction bases outside the gene matches: 3. Germline lookup yields CDR1 KGHSH and CDR2 LQKENI. CDR3 length: 13 residues.

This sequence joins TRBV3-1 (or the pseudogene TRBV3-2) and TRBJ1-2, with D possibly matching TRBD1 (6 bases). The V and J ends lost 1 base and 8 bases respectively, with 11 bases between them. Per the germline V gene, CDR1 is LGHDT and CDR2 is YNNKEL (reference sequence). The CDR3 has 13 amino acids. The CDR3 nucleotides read TGTGCCAGCAGCCAAGGCGACAGGTACGGCTACACCTTC. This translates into CASSQGDRYGYTF.